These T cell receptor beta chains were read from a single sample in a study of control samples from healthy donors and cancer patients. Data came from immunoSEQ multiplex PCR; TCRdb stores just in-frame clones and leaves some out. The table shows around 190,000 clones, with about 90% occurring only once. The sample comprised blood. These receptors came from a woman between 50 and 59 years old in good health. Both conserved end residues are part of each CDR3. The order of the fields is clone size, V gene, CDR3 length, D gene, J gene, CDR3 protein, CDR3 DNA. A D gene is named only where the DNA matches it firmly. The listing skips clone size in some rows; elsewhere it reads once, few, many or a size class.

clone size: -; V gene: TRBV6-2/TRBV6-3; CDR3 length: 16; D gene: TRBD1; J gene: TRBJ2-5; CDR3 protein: CASSYSTGQLRETQYF; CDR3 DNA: TGTGCCAGCAGTTACTCTACGGGACAGTTGCGAGAGACCCAGTACTTC
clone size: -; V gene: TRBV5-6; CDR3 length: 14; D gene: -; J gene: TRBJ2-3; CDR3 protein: CASSLGRESDTQYF; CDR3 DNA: TGTGCCAGCAGCTTGGGAAGGGAATCAGATACGCAGTATTTT
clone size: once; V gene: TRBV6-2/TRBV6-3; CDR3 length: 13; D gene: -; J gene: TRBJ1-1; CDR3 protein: CASSSFTNTEAFF; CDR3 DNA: TGTGCCAGCAGTTCCTTTACGAACACTGAAGCTTTCTTT
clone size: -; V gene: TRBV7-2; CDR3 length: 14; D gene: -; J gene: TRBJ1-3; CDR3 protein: CASSPGLGGNTIYF; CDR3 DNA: TGTGCCAGCAGCCCGGGACTAGGCGGAAACACCATATATTTT
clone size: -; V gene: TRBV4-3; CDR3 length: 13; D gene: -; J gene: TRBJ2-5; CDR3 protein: CASSQGIGETQYF; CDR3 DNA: TGCGCCAGCAGCCAGGGGATAGGGGAGACCCAGTACTTC
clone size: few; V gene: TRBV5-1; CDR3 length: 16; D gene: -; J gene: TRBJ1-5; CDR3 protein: CASSPGGGSGNQPQHF; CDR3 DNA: TGCGCCAGCAGCCCCGGGGGGGGATCGGGCAATCAGCCCCAGCATTTT
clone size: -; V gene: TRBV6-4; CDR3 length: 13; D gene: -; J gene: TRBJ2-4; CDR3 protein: CASSDTPKNIQYF; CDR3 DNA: TGTGCCAGCAGTGACACCCCAAAAAACATTCAGTACTTC
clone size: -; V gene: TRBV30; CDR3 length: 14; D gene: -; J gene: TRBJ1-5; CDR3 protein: CAWSGMGDNQPQHF; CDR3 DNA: TGTGCCTGGTCCGGCATGGGCGACAATCAGCCCCAGCATTTT
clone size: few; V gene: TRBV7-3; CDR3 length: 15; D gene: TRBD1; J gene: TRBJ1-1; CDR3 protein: CASSRDGQGYTEAFF; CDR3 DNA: TGTGCCAGCAGCCGAGATGGACAGGGGTACACTGAAGCTTTCTTT
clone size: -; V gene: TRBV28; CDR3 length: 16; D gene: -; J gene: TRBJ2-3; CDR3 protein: CASTSWGGASTDTQYF; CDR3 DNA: TGTGCCAGCACATCCTGGGGGGGGGCTAGCACAGATACGCAGTATTTT
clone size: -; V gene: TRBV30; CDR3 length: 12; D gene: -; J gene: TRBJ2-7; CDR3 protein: CAWSISSYEQYF; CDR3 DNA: TGTGCCTGGAGTATTTCCTCTTACGAGCAGTACTTC